This TCR beta chain was captured in a study of CD8 T cells in Susac syndrome. While CD8+ and CD4+ T cells were isolated negatively, TEMRA cells were enriched by FACS. Trimming cost V 7 bases and J 0 bases, with 13 bases left between them. CDR3 length: 15 residues. Germline values: CDR1 MDHEN, CDR2 SYDVKM. Reverse transcription of about 0.5 to 1 ug RNA was carried out with random hexamers. TCRdb independently ran MiXCR on the immunoSEQ multiplex PCR reads; one entry per CDR3 protein. The table has approximately 140,000 distinct CDR3 sequences, roughly 80% seen once; the top ten hold around 0.51%. The V call is TRBV28, the J call TRBJ1-5; D uncertain. Sample: CD8+ T cells from PBMCs. The clonotype comes from a human donor with multiple sclerosis. DNA for the CDR3: TGTGCCAGCACCCCTAGTGAGTATAGCAATCAGCCCCAGCATTTT. It encodes CASTPSEYSNQPQHF. The full variable domain, rest sourced from reference TRBV28 and TRBJ1-5, is DVKVTQSSRYLVKRTGEKVFLECVQDMDHENMFWYRQDPGLGLRLIYFSYDVKMKEKGDIPEGYSVSREKKERFSLILESASTNQTSMYLCASTPSEYSNQPQHFGDGTRLSIL.